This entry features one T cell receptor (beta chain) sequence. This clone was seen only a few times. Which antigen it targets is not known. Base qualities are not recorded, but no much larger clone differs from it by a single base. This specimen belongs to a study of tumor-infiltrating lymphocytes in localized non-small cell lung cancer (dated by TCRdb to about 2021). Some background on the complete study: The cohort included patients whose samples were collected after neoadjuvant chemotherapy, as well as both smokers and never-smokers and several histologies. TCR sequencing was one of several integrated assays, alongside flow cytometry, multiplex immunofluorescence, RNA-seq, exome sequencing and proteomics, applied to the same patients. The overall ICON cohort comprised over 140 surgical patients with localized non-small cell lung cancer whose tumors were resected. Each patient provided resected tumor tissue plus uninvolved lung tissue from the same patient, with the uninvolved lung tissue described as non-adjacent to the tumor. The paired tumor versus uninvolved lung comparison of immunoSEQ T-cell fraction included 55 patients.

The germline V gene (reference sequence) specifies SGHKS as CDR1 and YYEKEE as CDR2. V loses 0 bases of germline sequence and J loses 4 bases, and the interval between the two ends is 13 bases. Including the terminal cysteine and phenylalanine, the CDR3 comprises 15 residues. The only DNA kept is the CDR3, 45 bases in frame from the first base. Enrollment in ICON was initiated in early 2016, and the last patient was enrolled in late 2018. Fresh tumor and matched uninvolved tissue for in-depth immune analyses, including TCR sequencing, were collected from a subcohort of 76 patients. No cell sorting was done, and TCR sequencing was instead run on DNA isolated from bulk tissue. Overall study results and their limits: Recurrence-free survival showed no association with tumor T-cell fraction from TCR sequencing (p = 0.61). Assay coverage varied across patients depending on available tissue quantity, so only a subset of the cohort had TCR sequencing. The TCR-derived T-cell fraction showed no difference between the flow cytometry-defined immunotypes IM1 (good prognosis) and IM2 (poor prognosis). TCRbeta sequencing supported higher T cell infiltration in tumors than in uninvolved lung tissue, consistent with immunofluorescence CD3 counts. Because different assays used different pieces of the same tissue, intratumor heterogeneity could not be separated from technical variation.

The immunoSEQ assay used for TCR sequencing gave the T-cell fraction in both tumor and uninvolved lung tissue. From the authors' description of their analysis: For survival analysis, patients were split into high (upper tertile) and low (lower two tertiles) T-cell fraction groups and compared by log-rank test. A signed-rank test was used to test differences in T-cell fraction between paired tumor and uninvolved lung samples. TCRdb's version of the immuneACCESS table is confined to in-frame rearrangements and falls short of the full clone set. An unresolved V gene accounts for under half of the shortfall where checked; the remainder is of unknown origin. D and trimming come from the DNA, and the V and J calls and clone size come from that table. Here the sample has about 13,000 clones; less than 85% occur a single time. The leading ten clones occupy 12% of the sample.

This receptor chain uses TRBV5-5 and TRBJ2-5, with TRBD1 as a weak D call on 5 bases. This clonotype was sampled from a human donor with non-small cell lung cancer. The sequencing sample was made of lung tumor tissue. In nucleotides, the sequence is TGTGCCAGCAGCTTGGGTCAGGGCATCATAGAGACCCAGTACTTC. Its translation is CASSLGQGIIETQYF.